This T cell receptor (beta chain) was identified during a study of blood T cell repertoires in COVID-19. Background on the study: PBMCs, B-cell-depleted T cells, or T cells provided the cDNA or gDNA that made up the material.

Here immunoSEQ multiplex PCR was the method, and the copy in TCRdb shows in-frame clones only, minus some. This table has about 200,000 clones, 80% to 85% appearing once. The CDR3 length is 16 residues. CDR1 and CDR2 (germline): SEHNR, FQNEAQ (reference sequence). V was trimmed by 1 base and J by 0 bases, leaving 13 bases between them. This TCR was recovered from a man aged 35-49 years who had recovered from COVID-19. Source material: PBMCs or T cells enriched from blood (not recorded which). V gene TRBV7-9 combines with J gene TRBJ2-7; a possible D gene is TRBD1 (5 bases). Written as DNA, the CDR3 is TGTGCCAGCAGCTTAGGCCTCCAGGGCCGCTCCTACGAGCAGTACTTC. This codes for CASSLGLQGRSYEQYF.